This paragraph reports one T cell receptor (beta chain). Its antigen is as yet unknown. The primer mix had 60 Vbeta and 13 Jbeta primers. Generated by immunoSEQ multiplex PCR, the TCRdb table keeps only in-frame clones and is missing some. Here the sample spans around 94,000 clones, 78% being singletons. The data are from a study of cytomegalovirus exposure and HLA in healthy donors. Study background: In terms of ancestry, the Caucasian-associated cluster contained roughly 81% of the approximately 380 genotyped donors. Findings and limits, study-wide: HLA alleles were associated with some 17,000 TCR beta sequences in a later analysis at 0.05 false discovery rate. A later analysis showed that HLA-associated TCR beta chains had undergone more clonal expansion than equally common others.

As for the donors, each was a healthy bone marrow donor. Per germline, CDR1 LGHNA and CDR2 YNFKEQ. Losses at the gene ends were 0 bases for V and 5 bases for J; bases not matched to a gene: 5. The CDR3 spans 16 residues. Sequencing input: PBMCs. The chain is built from TRBV4-2 and TRBJ2-1, with 9 bases identical to TRBD2. The sequence came from a male donor in good health and CMV-seropositive. This CDR3 reads CASSQDPAGGHNEQFF. In DNA, the CDR3 is TGTGCCAGCAGCCAAGATCCAGCGGGAGGCCACAATGAGCAGTTCTTC.